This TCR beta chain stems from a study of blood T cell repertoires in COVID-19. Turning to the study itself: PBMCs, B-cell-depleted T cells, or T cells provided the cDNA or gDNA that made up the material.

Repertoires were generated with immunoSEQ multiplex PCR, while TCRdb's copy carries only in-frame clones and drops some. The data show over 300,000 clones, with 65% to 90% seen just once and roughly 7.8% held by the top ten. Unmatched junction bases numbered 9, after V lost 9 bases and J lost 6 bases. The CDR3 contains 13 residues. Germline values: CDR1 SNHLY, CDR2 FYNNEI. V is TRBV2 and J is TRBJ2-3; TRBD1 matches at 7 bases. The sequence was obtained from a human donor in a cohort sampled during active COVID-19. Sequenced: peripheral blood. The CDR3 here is CARGDSSSDTQYF. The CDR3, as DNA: TGTGCCAGGGGGGACAGCTCTTCGGATACGCAGTATTTT.